Shown below are 26 T cell receptor beta chains from a single sample sequenced in a study of cytomegalovirus exposure and HLA in healthy donors. The PCR was carried out with 60 Vbeta primers and 13 Jbeta primers. The table came from immunoSEQ multiplex PCR; TCRdb's copy has only in-frame clones and leaves some out. The sample records tens of thousands of clones, less than 80% being singletons. The sample was PBMCs. Receptor source: a woman aged 40 to 50 in good health and CMV-seropositive.

This clone was recorded a few times. The V and J genes are TRBV15 and TRBJ2-7, with D possibly being TRBD1 (6 bases). In germline, CDR1 is LNHNV, CDR2 YYDKDF (reference sequence). This CDR3 is built from 16 residues. V lost 1 base and J 0 bases, leaving 13 bases between the germline ends. The CDR3 loop is CATSRGGGWDSYEQYF. The CDR3, as DNA: TGTGCCACCAGCAGAGGAGGGGGTTGGGACTCCTACGAGCAGTACTTC. Full variable domain (rest looked up from reference TRBV15 and TRBJ2-7): DAMVIQNPRYQVTQFGKPVTLSCSQTLNHNVMYWYQQKSSQAPKLLFHYYDKDFNNEADTPDNFQSRRPNTSFCFLDIRSPGLGDTAMYLCATSRGGGWDSYEQYFGPGTRLTVT.

In nucleotides, the CDR3 is TGTGCCAGTAGTTTCGGACAGGGGGGCCACACCGGGGAGCTGTTTTTT. It yields the protein CASSFGQGGHTGELFF. The rearrangement joins TRBV19 to TRBJ2-2; 10 bases map to TRBD1. J lost 3 bases, V lost 5 bases, and 6 bases had no gene match. The CDR3 is made up of 16 amino acids. In germline, CDR1 is LNHDA, CDR2 SQIVND (reference sequence).

This chain uses TRBV10-3 with TRBJ2-7, with D unresolved. CDR1 is ENHRY, CDR2 SYGVKD, per germline. The ends were cut back, 2 bases at V and 0 bases at J, with 5 bases in the middle. There are 13 residues in the CDR3. The CDR3 here is CAISEPGSYEQYF. In nucleotides, the CDR3 is TGTGCCATCAGTGAGCCGGGCTCCTACGAGCAGTACTTC.

The chain carries TRBV29-1 and TRBJ2-7, with D maybe TRBD1 (5 bases). Germline CDR1 and CDR2: SQVTM and ANQGSEA. The CDR3 totals 14 residues. The V and J ends lost 6 bases and 0 bases respectively, with 15 bases between them. The CDR3 is CSVRPQTASYEQYF. The DNA for the CDR3 is TGCAGCGTACGACCCCAGACAGCCTCCTACGAGCAGTACTTC.

CDR3 in amino acids: CASSFSSGANVLTF. The CDR3 nucleotides read TGTGCCAGCAGCTTTAGCTCTGGGGCCAACGTCCTGACTTTC. The chain has TRBV7-2 and TRBJ2-6; the D is unclear. CDR1 SGHTA and CDR2 FQGNSA come from the germline V gene. Between the trimmed V and J ends, which lost 3 bases and 0 bases, there was a span of 3 bases. There are 14 residues in the CDR3.

This sequence joins TRBV28 and TRBJ2-4, with D unresolved. The V gene's germline CDR1 is MDHEN and CDR2 SYDVKM. Trimming left V 4 bases short and J 0 bases short, with 7 bases between. The CDR3 loop spans 14 amino acids. The CDR3 nucleotides read TGTGCCAGCAGTTACACGGGAGCCAAAAACATTCAGTACTTC. Its translation: CASSYTGAKNIQYF.

The chain combines TRBV2 with TRBJ1-1; no clear D. The V gene's germline CDR1 is SNHLY and CDR2 FYNNEI. The CDR3 sequence is 16 residues long. V was clipped by 2 bases and J by 1 base, with 14 bases between them. The CDR3 DNA follows: TGTGCCAGCAGTGAATCGGTTTCCCCTAAGAACACTGAAGCTTTCTTT. Protein sequence: CASSESVSPKNTEAFF.

The chain couples TRBV7-6 to TRBJ2-7, with 7 bases identical to TRBD2. Germline V lookup: CDR1 SGHVS, CDR2 FNYEAQ. The length of the CDR3 is 14 residues. V lost 4 bases to trimming and J lost 5 bases; unmatched junction nucleotides: 8. In nucleotides, the CDR3 is TGTGCCAGCAGCTCGCTCTGGGGGGGGGACGAGCAGTACTTC. This gives the protein CASSSLWGGDEQYF. The full variable domain, rest sourced from reference TRBV7-6 and TRBJ2-7, is GAGVSQSPRYKVTKRGQDVALRCDPISGHVSLYWYRQALGQGPEFLTYFNYEAQQDKSGLPNDRFSAERPEGSISTLTIQRTEQRDSAMYRCASSSLWGGDEQYFGPGTRLTVT.

The chain combines TRBV6-5 with TRBJ1-5, with unresolved D. The V gene's germline CDR1 is MNHEY and CDR2 SVGAGI. The CDR3 contains 15 residues. Trimming pared 0 bases from V and 1 base from J, leaving 7 bases between. CDR3: CASSYSTPSNQPQHF. In DNA, the CDR3 is TGTGCCAGCAGTTACTCGACTCCAAGCAATCAGCCCCAGCATTTT.

This clone was picked up a small number of times. J is TRBJ2-7 and V is TRBV6-1, with 11 bases lining up with TRBD1. Per germline, CDR1 MNHNS and CDR2 SASEGT. The CDR3 totals 17 residues. Germline trimming cut 0 bases from V and 6 bases from J; bases unmatched to any gene: 10. The CDR3 reads CASSEAWTGGITSEQYF. DNA of the CDR3: TGTGCCAGCAGTGAAGCATGGACAGGGGGCATTACGAGCGAGCAGTACTTC.

This clone was detected only once. The genes are TRBV16 and TRBJ2-7, with 11 nucleotides matching TRBD2. Germline V CDR1 and CDR2: KGHSY, FQNENV. The CDR3 loop spans 16 amino acids. Trimming removed 2 bases from V and 2 bases from J; junction bases left unmatched: 5. The DNA of the CDR3 is TGTGCCAGCAGCCAAATCGGGACTAGCGGAGCCTACGAGCAGTACTTC. Its translation: CASSQIGTSGAYEQYF.

This chain connects TRBV10-3 to TRBJ1-1; no clear D. Looked up from germline, CDR1 is ENHRY and CDR2 is SYGVKD. This CDR3 has 14 amino acids. V dropped 0 bases and J dropped 5 bases, with 10 bases sitting between them. CDR3 DNA sequence: TGTGCCATCAGTGAGTCCGGTAGAGGAACTGAAGCTTTCTTT. It translates to CAISESGRGTEAFF.

The chain uses TRBV7-9 and TRBJ2-5, with D possibly matching TRBD2 (5 bases). V was trimmed by 3 bases and J by 0 bases, leaving 14 bases between them. CDR1 SEHNR and CDR2 FQNEAQ come from the germline V gene (reference sequence). This CDR3 region has 16 residues. This CDR3 reads CASSLGVPRYQETQYF. The CDR3 nucleotides read TGTGCCAGCAGCTTGGGAGTTCCCCGATACCAAGAGACCCAGTACTTC.

The CDR3 DNA sequence: TGTGCCAGCAGTGAAGATAGGGGCACCGGGGAGCTGTTTTTT. As protein: CASSEDRGTGELFF. The chain couples TRBV25-1 to TRBJ2-2, with D possibly TRBD1 on 5 matching bases. The CDR3 has 14 amino acids. Germline V CDR1 and CDR2: MGHDK, SYGVNS. Trimming took 2 bases from V and 4 from J, leaving 8 bases between them. Filled out from reference TRBV25-1 and TRBJ2-2, the complete variable domain reads EADIYQTPRYLVIGTGKKITLECSQTMGHDKMYWYQQDPGMELHLIHYSYGVNSTEKGDLSSESTVSRIRTEHFPLTLESARPSHTSQYLCASSEDRGTGELFFGEGSRLTVL.

DNA of the CDR3: TGCAGCGTTTCAGGGGTGGCAGACACTGAAGCTTTCTTT. The encoded protein is CSVSGVADTEAFF. The rearrangement links TRBV29-1 to TRBJ1-1; D is perhaps TRBD1 (6 bases). The V and J ends lost 5 bases and 3 bases respectively, with 13 bases between them. Germline V gene sequence: CDR1 SQVTM, CDR2 ANQGSEA. The CDR3 is 13 amino acids.

The chain recombines TRBV5-1 with TRBJ2-2, with 7 bases aligning to TRBD2. The CDR3 consists of 16 residues. Germline V gene lookup returns CDR1 SGHRS and CDR2 YFSETQ. J lost 4 bases, V lost 5 bases, and 11 bases had no gene match. The CDR3 region is CASRPSGGSLTGELFF. In DNA form, the CDR3 reads TGCGCCAGCAGACCTTCGGGCGGGAGCCTCACCGGGGAGCTGTTTTTT.

Only one count was recorded for this clone. This chain uses TRBV15 with TRBJ2-1, with 10 nucleotides matching TRBD2. CDR3 length: 18 residues. Germline CDR1 and CDR2: LNHNV and YYDKDF (reference sequence). The ends lost 0 bases at V and 0 bases at J; junction bases unmatched: 5. The CDR3 spells CATSRDLAGGLSYNEQFF. The CDR3 nucleotides read TGTGCCACCAGCAGAGATTTAGCGGGAGGCCTCTCCTACAATGAGCAGTTCTTC.

The chain's CDR3 is CASSLGRQGARDTQYF. The CDR3 region has the DNA TGTGCCAGCAGTTTAGGAAGACAGGGGGCTAGAGATACGCAGTATTTT. The chain recombines TRBV27 with TRBJ2-3; TRBD1 aligns across 10 bases. V lost 2 bases and J lost 5; bases outside the gene matches: 7. This CDR3 contains 16 residues. CDR1 is MNHEY and CDR2 is SMNVEV in the germline V gene (reference sequence).

In its sample, this clone was seen a few times. The CDR3, as DNA: TGCGCCAGCAGCCAAGAGTCCAGGGGGCTGACTGAAGCTTTCTTT. Translating it yields CASSQESRGLTEAFF. V gene TRBV4-3 combines with J gene TRBJ1-1, with TRBD1 matching over 8 bases. Germline V gives CDR1 LGHNA, CDR2 YSLEER. The CDR3 runs to 15 residues. Trimming cost V 0 bases and J 5 bases; bases outside gene matches: 5.

V is TRBV6-5 and J is TRBJ2-7; TRBD1 aligns across 9 bases. The CDR3 has 15 residues. V lost 2 bases and J lost 2; bases outside the gene matches: 4. Germline-derived CDR1 and CDR2 are MNHEY and SVGAGI. The CDR3 region is CASSYDGTGTYEQYF. CDR3 bases: TGTGCCAGCAGTTACGACGGGACAGGGACCTACGAGCAGTACTTC.

The chain recombines TRBV5-6 with TRBJ2-2; D is unclear. The CDR3 loop spans 14 amino acids. Germline V gives CDR1 SGHDT, CDR2 YYEEEE. The V end lost 0 bases, the J end lost 4 bases, and 7 bases lay between the germline ends. The CDR3 sequence is CASSLGSSTGELFF. The CDR3 DNA is TGTGCCAGCAGCTTGGGCTCCAGCACCGGGGAGCTGTTTTTT.

V gene TRBV9 combines with J gene TRBJ2-2; D not resolved. V was shortened by 0 bases and J by 6 bases, with 9 bases between the two germline ends. The CDR3 is 14 residues long. Germline V lookup: CDR1 SGDLS, CDR2 YYNGEE. The CDR3 nucleotides read TGTGCCAGCAGCGTAGTCCCCAGCGCCGGGGAGCTGTTTTTT. It translates to CASSVVPSAGELFF.

This chain uses TRBV4-3 with TRBJ2-2; D not resolved. Germline-derived CDR1 and CDR2 are LGHNA and YSLEER. Trimming removed 0 bases from V and 7 bases from J, with 9 bases in between. The CDR3 contains 14 residues. The chain's CDR3 is CASSQDIGSGELFF. The CDR3 DNA reads as TGCGCCAGCAGCCAAGACATCGGTAGCGGGGAGCTGTTTTTT.

The chain employs TRBV28 and TRBJ1-1; 10 positions match TRBD1. Trimming removed 3 bases from V and 4 bases from J; junction bases left unmatched: 8. The CDR3 is 16 amino acids. The germline V gene has CDR1 MDHEN and CDR2 SYDVKM. The chain's CDR3 is CASSFWDRGKLTEAFF. The CDR3 DNA reads as TGTGCCAGCAGTTTTTGGGACAGGGGCAAGCTCACTGAAGCTTTCTTT.

The chain combines TRBV27 with TRBJ1-2; 9 positions match TRBD1. The CDR3 spans 11 residues. Germline CDR1 is MNHEY and CDR2 is SMNVEV (reference sequence). Trimming at V came to 5 bases and at J to 13 bases, leaving 5 bases not matched to a gene. CDR3 in DNA: TGTGCCAGCAGTCCACAGGGGGCCTGCACCTTC. Its translation is CASSPQGACTF.

The chain uses TRBV6-5 and TRBJ2-7; a weak D match, TRBD1 (6 bases). Between the trimmed V and J ends, which lost 6 bases and 4 bases, there was a span of 19 bases. The CDR3 is 15 residues long. Germline V lookup: CDR1 MNHEY, CDR2 SVGAGI. The DNA for the CDR3 is TGTGCCAGCAGATCCGATGCCCTGGGACAATACGAGCAGTACTTC. Its translation is CASRSDALGQYEQYF.